What follows are 19 T cell receptor beta chains derived from one specimen sequenced in a study of shared clonotypes between healthy human individuals. In the naive CD8 group, cells lacked CD45RO and were positively selected for CCR7, so terminally differentiated effector memory CD45RA+ cells were left out. The data were produced by immunoSEQ multiplex PCR, yet TCRdb's version contains in-frame clones alone and is incomplete. The top ten hold around 1.1% of the sample, which has 2 million to 2.5 million clones, about 95% seen once. Sequenced input: naive CD8+ T cells sorted from blood. The source is a man aged 18 to 29 in good health.

Of note for this clone: The same CDR3 arises from other DNA sequences in this sample as well. CDR3 DNA sequence: TGTGCCAGCAGCCAAGAGGAGGGGTTCTCCTACGAGCAGTACTTC. It is translated as CASSQEEGFSYEQYF. The chain combines TRBV14 with TRBJ2-7, with D maybe TRBD2 (6 bases). There are 15 residues in the CDR3. The germline CDR1 and CDR2 sequences are SGHDN and FVKESK. V was cut by 0 bases and J by 0 bases, with 9 bases left in between.

The chain carries TRBV9 and TRBJ2-3; the match to TRBD1 covers 10 bases. There are 16 residues in the CDR3. Germline V CDR1 and CDR2: SGDLS, YYNGEE. Trimming cost V 3 bases and J 2 bases; bases outside gene matches: 6. Written as DNA, the CDR3 is TGTGCCAGCAGCGCCCCGGGACAGGGGTTCACAGATACGCAGTATTTT. This gives the protein CASSAPGQGFTDTQYF.

The chain uses TRBV19 and TRBJ1-1; the D gene is possibly TRBD1 (6 bases). V shed 5 bases and J shed 1 base, with 11 bases lying between them. Germline-derived CDR1 and CDR2 are LNHDA and SQIVND (reference sequence). The CDR3 has 14 amino acids. In DNA form, the CDR3 reads TGTGCCAGTAGTTCCCGACAGGCGAACACTGAAGCTTTCTTT. Translating it yields CASSSRQANTEAFF.

V and J are TRBV6-5 and TRBJ1-1; a weak D match, TRBD1 (5 bases). The germline V gene encodes CDR1 MNHEY and CDR2 SVGAGI. Trimming cost V 7 bases and J 2 bases, with 11 bases left between them. This CDR3 has 13 amino acids. CDR3 loop: CASTGTPNTEAFF. The CDR3, as DNA: TGTGCCAGCACCGGGACGCCTAACACTGAAGCTTTCTTT.

This clone has a single count. The chain combines TRBV15 with TRBJ1-1; TRBD1 matches at 10 bases. J lost 1 base, V lost 3 bases, and 8 bases had no gene match. Germline CDR1 is LNHNV and CDR2 is YYDKDF (reference sequence). This CDR3 region has 17 residues. The CDR3 DNA reads as TGTGCCACCAGCAGTGGGACAGGGGATGTTTGGAACACTGAAGCTTTCTTT. Its translation: CATSSGTGDVWNTEAFF.

The chain is built from TRBV7-9 and TRBJ2-2, with a weak D call TRBD2 (7 bases). Germline-derived CDR1 and CDR2 are SEHNR and FQNEAQ (reference sequence). The ends were cut back, 5 bases at V and 5 bases at J, with 15 bases in the middle. This CDR3 region has 15 residues. CDR3 nucleotides: TGTGCCAGCAGCATCATACAGGGAGGGACCGGGGAGCTGTTTTTT. Protein sequence: CASSIIQGGTGELFF.

The chain combines TRBV9 with TRBJ2-7, with a tentative D call TRBD1 (6 bases). The CDR3 covers 18 residues. Trimming cost V 4 bases and J 0 bases, with 23 bases left between them. CDR1 is SGDLS and CDR2 is YYNGEE in the germline V gene. The CDR3 DNA reads TGTGCCAGCAGCCACAATCCGGACAGCCCCGATAGCTCCTACGAGCAGTACTTC. This translates into CASSHNPDSPDSSYEQYF.

As for this clone: The same CDR3 also results from other DNA sequences found in this sample. This chain joins TRBV7-2 and TRBJ2-7; D might be TRBD1 or TRBD2, each matching 6 bases. The CDR3 is made up of 12 amino acids. V was trimmed by 5 bases and J by 4 bases, leaving 9 bases between them. Germline values: CDR1 SGHTA, CDR2 FQGNSA. The CDR3 DNA is TGTGCCAGCAGCGTAGGGGGGTACGAGCAGTACTTC. Translated: CASSVGGYEQYF.

As regards this clone: This CDR3 is also generated by other DNA sequences in the sample. The J gene is TRBJ2-7, the V gene TRBV30, with a possible D match to TRBD2 (5 bases). With 1 base removed from V and 5 bases from J, the gap between germline ends came to 6 bases. The CDR3 covers 11 residues. Germline V lookup: CDR1 GTSNPN, CDR2 SVGIG (reference sequence). The CDR3 reads CAWSGGNEQYF. For the CDR3, the DNA is TGTGCCTGGAGTGGAGGGAACGAGCAGTACTTC.

The gene calls are TRBV11-2 and TRBJ1-1, with TRBD1 matching over 8 bases. Germline V gene sequence: CDR1 SGHAT, CDR2 FQNNGV. CDR3 length equals 16 residues. The junction had 12 bases not matched to a gene; V was cut back by 5 bases and J by 4 bases. CDR3: CASSTRTGTPSTEAFF. CDR3 bases: TGTGCCAGCAGCACACGGACAGGGACCCCGAGCACTGAAGCTTTCTTT.

This chain uses TRBV19 with TRBJ2-7; TRBD2 agrees at 9 bases. CDR1 is LNHDA and CDR2 is SQIVND in the germline V gene (reference sequence). This CDR3 is 14 amino acids long. Losses at the gene ends were 3 bases for V and 2 bases for J; bases not matched to a gene: 2. This CDR3 reads CASSMTSGAYEQYF. The CDR3, as DNA: TGTGCCAGTAGTATGACTAGCGGAGCCTACGAGCAGTACTTC. The full variable domain, in which reference TRBV19 and TRBJ2-7 provide the parts outside the CDR3, is DGGITQSPKYLFRKEGQNVTLSCEQNLNHDAMYWYRQDPGQGLRLIYYSQIVNDFQKGDIAEGYSVSREKKESFPLTVTSAQKNPTAFYLCASSMTSGAYEQYFGPGTRLTVT.

V is TRBV7-9 and J is TRBJ1-4; D gene ambiguous. From germline, CDR1 is SEHNR and CDR2 FQNEAQ (reference sequence). V lost 8 bases and J 7 bases, leaving 14 bases between the germline ends. The CDR3 covers 13 residues. The CDR3 DNA sequence: TGTGCCAGCCCCCCTGGGAATTCTGAAAAACTGTTTTTT. It yields the protein CASPPGNSEKLFF.

The rearrangement uses TRBV10-2 and TRBJ2-3, with TRBD2 matching 8 bases. CDR1 is WSHSY, CDR2 SAAADI, per germline. The J segment lost 4 bases and the V segment lost 4 bases, leaving 4 bases of the junction unmatched. The CDR3 sequence is 14 residues long. In DNA, the CDR3 is TGCGCCAGCAGTGCGGGAGGGCCAGCAGATACGCAGTATTTT. Translating it yields CASSAGGPADTQYF.

This chain links TRBV27 with TRBJ2-3, with TRBD1 identical over 7 bases. The CDR3 is 15 residues long. Trimming at V came to 8 bases and at J to 0 bases, leaving 8 bases not matched to a gene. Germline CDR1 is MNHEY and CDR2 is SMNVEV (reference sequence). In nucleotides, the CDR3 is TGTGCCAGCGGGTGGGGGACAGCTAGCACAGATACGCAGTATTTT. Translating it yields CASGWGTASTDTQYF.

V and J are TRBV30 and TRBJ2-5, with 7 bases lining up with TRBD1. This CDR3 spans 13 amino acids. The V segment lost 0 bases and the J segment 4 bases; nucleotides outside the gene matches: 2. Germline-derived CDR1 and CDR2 are GTSNPN and SVGIG (reference sequence). DNA for the CDR3: TGTGCCTGGAGTGTACACAGGGGAGAGACCCAGTACTTC. Protein product: CAWSVHRGETQYF.

This clone was recorded only once. Other DNA variants within this sample encode the same CDR3. V and J are TRBV27 and TRBJ1-5, with a weak D call TRBD1 (6 bases). This CDR3 spans 14 amino acids. The germline CDR1 and CDR2 sequences are MNHEY and SMNVEV (reference sequence). Between the trimmed V and J ends, which lost 6 bases and 0 bases, there was a span of 9 bases. The CDR3 region is CASRQGLSNQPQHF. CDR3 in DNA: TGTGCCAGCAGACAGGGTCTTAGCAATCAGCCCCAGCATTTT.

The chain employs TRBV11-2 and TRBJ2-6; no definite D call. The V gene's germline CDR1 is SGHAT and CDR2 FQNNGV. V was clipped by 5 bases and J by 0 bases, with 11 bases between them. The CDR3 is made up of 16 amino acids. CDR3 nucleotide sequence: TGTGCCAGCAGCCCGTTGGATCCCTCTGGGGCCAACGTCCTGACTTTC. This gives the protein CASSPLDPSGANVLTF.

V and J are TRBV19 and TRBJ1-4; the D is unclear. This CDR3 region has 13 residues. Trimming pared 6 bases from V and 4 bases from J, leaving 9 bases between. Germline loops: CDR1 LNHDA, CDR2 SQIVND (reference sequence). The CDR3, as DNA: TGTGCCAGTAGGTCGGAACTTAATGAAAAACTGTTTTTT. Its protein is CASRSELNEKLFF.

Note on this clone: This sample also contains other DNA sequences that code for the same CDR3. The gene calls are TRBV27 and TRBJ2-7; no reliable D call. In germline, CDR1 is MNHEY, CDR2 SMNVEV (reference sequence). The CDR3 loop spans 12 amino acids. Trimming removed 0 bases at V and 5 bases at J, with 5 bases between. CDR3 sequence (DNA): TGTGCCAGCAGTTTATCAGGGAACGAGCAGTACTTC. Translated, it gives CASSLSGNEQYF.